This entry concerns a single T cell receptor (beta chain). Sequenced by immunoSEQ multiplex PCR; TCRdb stores in-frame clones only, minus some. Of 300,000 to 400,000 clones in the sample, approximately 90% are singletons; the top ten hold 0.65% to 0.95%. This entry is derived from a study of cytomegalovirus exposure and HLA in healthy donors. The CDR3 has 14 amino acids. Trimming removed 9 bases at V and 4 bases at J, with 18 bases between. Germline loops: CDR1 MNHNS, CDR2 SASEGT. Sequences were obtained from PBMCs. This clonotype was sampled from a woman younger than 30 in good health and CMV-seronegative. The chain carries TRBV6-1 and TRBJ1-1, with D hard to call. This chain's CDR3 is CASVIREQLTEAFF. The CDR3 DNA reads as TGTGCCAGTGTAATCCGGGAGCAGCTCACTGAAGCTTTCTTT.